This TCR beta chain emerged from a study of shared clonotypes between healthy human individuals. Libraries were prepared by immunoSEQ multiplex PCR; TCRdb keeps only in-frame clonotypes and omits some of them. Here the sample spans hundreds of thousands of clones, 95% to 96% being singletons. Regarding the study as a whole: Large depth notwithstanding, sorted-subset sequencing proved incomplete by rarefaction.

CD45RO negativity and positive selection for CCR7 defined naive CD8 cells, a population that excluded terminally differentiated effector memory CD45RA+ cells. The germline V and J ends were trimmed by 2 bases and 5 bases, with 6 bases remaining between them. This CDR3 has 12 residues. In germline, CDR1 is MGHDK, CDR2 SYGVNS. Concerning this clone itself: The antigen remains undetermined.

The chain couples TRBV25-1 to TRBJ1-2, with TRBD1 as a possible D gene (5 bases). The sequence was collected from a woman in her twenties or thirties in good health. The material sequenced was naive CD8+ T cells sorted from blood. Here the CDR3 reads CASSEGAYGYTF. The CDR3 DNA sequence: TGTGCCAGCAGTGAAGGGGCGTATGGCTACACCTTC.